The 27 T cell receptor beta chains reported below all come from one sample, sequenced in a study of OX40 agonist ivuxolimab in advanced cancers. The assay was immunoSEQ multiplex PCR, and TCRdb's table has in-frame clones only and misses some. The sample yields about 150,000 clones, just over 90% seen once. This material consisted of CD4+ or CD8+ T cells sorted from blood, taken in a trial of the OX40 agonist ivuxolimab. All receptors derive from an adult with an advanced solid tumor such as melanoma, head and neck, liver or kidney cancer.

As to this clone: Different DNA sequences within this sample yield the same CDR3. V gene TRBV7-9 combines with J gene TRBJ2-2; D is uncertain. CDR3 length: 16 residues. Trimming stripped 5 bases from V and 0 bases from J, with 13 bases between. Germline V lookup: CDR1 SEHNR, CDR2 FQNEAQ (reference sequence). The CDR3 bases are TGTGCCAGCAGCAGCCTAGGACGGACGAACACCGGGGAGCTGTTTTTT. Translation: CASSSLGRTNTGELFF.

The chain has TRBV7-2 and TRBJ2-5, with D hard to call. Trimming left V 3 bases short and J 5 bases short, with 10 bases between. CDR1 SGHTA and CDR2 FQGNSA come from the germline V gene. This CDR3 has 13 amino acids. The CDR3 DNA follows: TGTGCCAGCAGCTTGGAAGGGCGGGAGACCCAGTACTTC. Residues: CASSLEGRETQYF.

The J gene is TRBJ2-3, the V gene TRBV29-1; 12 bases agree with TRBD1. Germline V gene data show CDR1 as SQVTM and CDR2 as ANQGSEA. V lost 5 bases and J lost 6; bases outside the gene matches: 6. The CDR3 totals 14 residues. DNA of the CDR3: TGCAGCGTTCACGGGACAGGGGGCGTGGATACGCAGTATTTT. It translates to CSVHGTGGVDTQYF.

This chain joins TRBV4-2 and TRBJ2-7; D might be TRBD2 (6 bases). The CDR3 has 16 residues. CDR1 is LGHNA and CDR2 is YNFKEQ in the germline V gene. V was shortened by 6 bases and J by 0 bases, with 18 bases between the two germline ends. In DNA form, the CDR3 reads TGTGCCAGCAGAGACGGCCGGGGAGGCCGCTCCTACGAGCAGTACTTC. Protein: CASRDGRGGRSYEQYF.

This chain links TRBV10-3 with TRBJ1-5; D is uncertain. V was clipped by 0 bases and J by 0 bases, with 9 bases between them. CDR3 size: 16 residues. Germline V gene sequence: CDR1 ENHRY, CDR2 SYGVKD. In nucleotides, the CDR3 is TGTGCCATCAGTGAGTCGGGCAGTTATAGCAATCAGCCCCAGCATTTT. Translating gives CAISESGSYSNQPQHF.

V and J are TRBV10-3 and TRBJ2-1; TRBD2 matches at 13 bases. CDR3 length equals 16 residues. The V and J ends lost 1 base and 4 bases, in that order; junction bases with no gene match: 1. CDR1 ENHRY and CDR2 SYGVKD come from the germline V gene. CDR3 residues: CAISELTSGGYNEQFF. The CDR3 DNA is TGTGCCATCAGTGAGTTGACTAGCGGGGGGTACAATGAGCAGTTCTTC.

This rearrangement joins TRBV4-3 to TRBJ1-2, with D unclear. V was trimmed by 0 bases and J by 5 bases, leaving 13 bases between them. Germline-derived CDR1 and CDR2 are LGHNA and YSLEER. This CDR3 is built from 15 residues. This chain's CDR3 is CASSQDFSGVYGYTF. The CDR3 DNA reads as TGCGCCAGCAGCCAAGATTTCAGCGGCGTGTATGGCTACACCTTC.

The genes are TRBV4-2 and TRBJ2-5; 8 bases agree with TRBD2. CDR3 length: 16 residues. Trimming took 0 bases from V and 2 from J; bases not matched to a gene: 5. Looked up from germline, CDR1 is LGHNA and CDR2 is YNFKEQ. For the CDR3, the DNA is TGTGCCAGCAGCCAAGATCGGAGCGGGGGTCAAGAGACCCAGTACTTC. As protein: CASSQDRSGGQETQYF.

The sample holds one count of this clone. This chain connects TRBV7-2 to TRBJ1-2; 8 bases are a match to TRBD1. The CDR3 totals 14 residues. Unmatched junction bases numbered 2, after V lost 3 bases and J lost 2 bases. CDR1 is SGHTA and CDR2 is FQGNSA in the germline V gene. DNA of the CDR3: TGTGCCAGCAGCTTTCGACAGGGGAACTATGGCTACACCTTC. This codes for CASSFRQGNYGYTF. Combining the CDR3 with reference TRBV7-2 and TRBJ1-2 gives the whole variable domain GAGVSQSPSNKVTEKGKDVELRCDPISGHTALYWYRQSLGQGLEFLIYFQGNSAPDKSGLPSDRFSAERTGGSVSTLTIQRTQQEDSAVYLCASSFRQGNYGYTFGSGTRLTVV.

The chain joins TRBV7-9 to TRBJ2-5, with 7 bases matching TRBD1. Per the germline V gene, CDR1 is SEHNR and CDR2 is FQNEAQ (reference sequence). The CDR3 length is 15 residues. V shed 5 bases and J 0 bases; nucleotides not matched to a gene: 6. The CDR3 is CASSLGTAYQETQYF. The CDR3 bases are TGTGCCAGCAGCCTGGGGACAGCGTACCAAGAGACCCAGTACTTC. Together with reference TRBV7-9 and TRBJ2-5, the CDR3 gives the full variable domain: DTGVSQNPRHKITKRGQNVTFRCDPISEHNRLYWYRQTLGQGPEFLTYFQNEAQLEKSRLLSDRFSAERPKGSFSTLEIQRTEQGDSAMYLCASSLGTAYQETQYFGPGTRLLVL.

The CDR3: CASSPPGQRAFF. CDR3 bases: TGTGCCAGCAGCCCCCCGGGACAGCGAGCTTTCTTT. The chain carries TRBV7-9 and TRBJ1-1; 7 bases line up with TRBD1. V was clipped by 5 bases and J by 10 bases; unmatched bases: 7. This CDR3 is built from 12 residues. CDR1 SEHNR and CDR2 FQNEAQ come from the germline V gene (reference sequence).

This chain uses TRBV10-3 with TRBJ2-7; D may be TRBD2 (6 bases). The germline V gene encodes CDR1 ENHRY and CDR2 SYGVKD. V was clipped by 8 bases and J by 7 bases, with 18 bases between them. CDR3 length: 13 residues. CDR3 amino acids: CAIGGTGMGEQYF. In DNA form, the CDR3 reads TGTGCCATCGGAGGGACCGGTATGGGTGAGCAGTACTTC.

The chain joins TRBV19 to TRBJ1-4; D not certain. The V end was cut by 6 bases, the J end by 0 bases, with 11 bases between. The CDR3 consists of 15 residues. The V gene's germline CDR1 is LNHDA and CDR2 SQIVND (reference sequence). This chain's CDR3 is CASSPTETTNEKLFF. The DNA for the CDR3 is TGTGCCAGTAGCCCTACTGAGACAACTAATGAAAAACTGTTTTTT.

This clone was seen just once. This chain joins TRBV7-2 and TRBJ2-3; TRBD2 aligns across 9 bases. The length of the CDR3 is 15 residues. Trimming at V came to 5 bases and at J to 9 bases, leaving 12 bases not matched to a gene. Germline V gene data show CDR1 as SGHTA and CDR2 as FQGNSA. The CDR3 bases are TGTGCCAGCAGCCCTATTGGTAGCGGGGGTGGGACGCAGTATTTT. Amino acid sequence: CASSPIGSGGGTQYF.

Of note for this clone: This sample includes further DNA sequences coding for the same CDR3. As DNA, the CDR3 is TGCAGCGTTCAGGGGCAATTTAACACTGAAGCTTTCTTT. This gives the protein CSVQGQFNTEAFF. The chain has TRBV29-1 and TRBJ1-1; possibly TRBD1 for D (6 bases). The V end lost 5 bases, the J end lost 2 bases, and 12 bases lay between the germline ends. There are 13 residues in the CDR3. Germline CDR1 and CDR2: SQVTM and ANQGSEA.

The chain recombines TRBV6-4 with TRBJ1-2; D perhaps matches TRBD1 (5 bases). Trimming took off 6 bases at V and 2 bases at J, with 16 bases between the two ends. Germline CDR1 reads MRHNA; CDR2 reads SNTAGT. CDR3 length: 15 amino acids. Written as DNA, the CDR3 is TGTGCCAGCAGCCCCTCAGGGATCGGCAACTATGGCTACACCTTC. As protein: CASSPSGIGNYGYTF.

Remarks on this clone: One junction end does not reproduce the germline sequence, and a read error may be involved. The V gene is TRBV6-5, the J gene TRBJ1-1, with 7 bases fitting TRBD1. CDR1 is MNHEY, CDR2 SVGAGI, per germline. The CDR3 length is 13 residues. The CDR3 spells CAISGQENTEAFF. CDR3 nucleotide sequence: TGTGCCATCAGTGGACAGGAGAACACTGAAGCTTTCTTT.

J is TRBJ2-7 and V is TRBV28, with D perhaps being TRBD1 or TRBD2 (6 bases each). The CDR3 length is 11 residues. The V and J ends lost 5 bases and 13 bases respectively, with 15 bases between them. Germline loops: CDR1 MDHEN, CDR2 SYDVKM. The CDR3 sequence: CASSKYRAGYF. As DNA, the CDR3 is TGTGCCAGCAGTAAGTACAGGGCGGGATACTTC.

With respect to this clone: Compared with germline, one end of the junction differs, possibly owing to a read error. The J gene is TRBJ1-2, the V gene TRBV9; D is possibly TRBD1 (5 bases). The CDR3 runs to 15 residues. CDR1 SGDLS and CDR2 YYNGEE come from the germline V gene. DNA for the CDR3: TGTGCCAGCACCCCTCAGGGTCTCTTTGGCTATGGCTACGCCTTC. Translating gives CASTPQGLFGYGYAF.

V gene TRBV2 combines with J gene TRBJ1-1; 7 bases are shared with TRBD1. Germline values: CDR1 SNHLY, CDR2 FYNNEI. The V gene end was trimmed by 9 bases and the J gene end by 2 bases; junction bases not matched to a gene: 6. The CDR3 runs to 13 residues. CDR3 in amino acids: CASSTGRNTEAFF. In DNA form, the CDR3 reads TGTGCCAGTTCGACAGGGCGCAACACTGAAGCTTTCTTT.

The gene calls are TRBV11-2 and TRBJ1-3, with D unclear. V was clipped by 5 bases and J by 0 bases, with 14 bases between them. The CDR3 is 16 amino acids. Per the germline V gene, CDR1 is SGHAT and CDR2 is FQNNGV. CDR3 region: CASSLGSILSGNTIYF. CDR3 DNA: TGTGCCAGCAGCCTGGGCAGTATACTCTCTGGAAACACCATATATTTT.

V usage is TRBV19 and J usage is TRBJ1-5; perhaps TRBD1 as D (6 bases). Germline assignment: CDR1 LNHDA and CDR2 SQIVND (reference sequence). This CDR3 comprises 13 residues. The V gene lost 8 bases and the J gene lost 1 base, with 9 bases spanning the gap. CDR3 nucleotide sequence: TGTGCCAGTCATCAGGGGAGCAATCAGCCCCAGCATTTT. It specifies CASHQGSNQPQHF.

This clone was seen a handful of times. The J gene is TRBJ1-1, the V gene TRBV29-1; D is unclear. V lost 8 bases and J 1 base, leaving 14 bases between the germline ends. CDR1 and CDR2 from the germline V gene are SQVTM and ANQGSEA. This CDR3 has 13 amino acids. Here the CDR3 reads CSSHPTGNTEAFF. CDR3 in DNA: TGCAGCAGTCATCCTACGGGGAACACTGAAGCTTTCTTT. Variable domain in full (rest from reference TRBV29-1 and TRBJ1-1): SAVISQKPSRDICQRGTSLTIQCQVDSQVTMMFWYRQQPGQSLTLIATANQGSEATYESGFVIDKFPISRPNLTFSTLTVSNMSPEDSSIYLCSSHPTGNTEAFFGQGTRLTVV.

The rearrangement uses TRBV5-5 and TRBJ1-1, with D perhaps TRBD1 (6 bases). The CDR3 loop spans 15 amino acids. Between the trimmed V and J ends, which lost 4 bases and 0 bases, there was a span of 13 bases. The V gene's germline CDR1 is SGHKS and CDR2 YYEKEE (reference sequence). The CDR3, as DNA: TGTGCCAGCAGCGGGCACAGGGACATGAACACTGAAGCTTTCTTT. The encoded protein is CASSGHRDMNTEAFF.

The CDR3 spells CASSIRQGGYTF. The DNA for the CDR3 is TGTGCCAGCAGTATTCGACAGGGGGGCTACACCTTC. This chain links TRBV27 with TRBJ1-2; 8 bases line up with TRBD1. The CDR3 runs 12 residues. Germline lookup yields CDR1 MNHEY and CDR2 SMNVEV (reference sequence). V lost 5 bases and J lost 8; bases outside the gene matches: 4.

The chain links TRBV29-1 to TRBJ2-3; D is possibly TRBD2 (5 bases). The V gene lost 5 bases and the J gene lost 0 bases, with 15 bases spanning the gap. The CDR3 runs 15 residues. Germline assignment: CDR1 SQVTM and CDR2 ANQGSEA. CDR3 sequence (DNA): TGCAGCGTTTCGAGGGTGGGTCACAGCACAGATACGCAGTATTTT. Protein product: CSVSRVGHSTDTQYF.

V usage is TRBV11-3 and J usage is TRBJ2-1; 7 bases match TRBD2. Germline loops: CDR1 SGHNT, CDR2 YENEEA. This CDR3 contains 12 residues. J was trimmed by 7 bases and V by 8 bases; bases with no gene match: 5. As DNA, the CDR3 is TGTGCCAGCTCGGAGGGAGGGAATGAGCAGTTCTTC. It is translated as CASSEGGNEQFF.